What follows is one T cell receptor beta chain and its context. The data were produced by immunoSEQ multiplex PCR, yet TCRdb's version contains in-frame clones alone and is incomplete. The table records 45,000 to 55,000 clones, about 82% of them present only once. The CDR3 is made up of 15 amino acids. The V end was cut by 2 bases, the J end by 0 bases, with 8 bases between. CDR1 is SSHAT, CDR2 FNYEAQ, per germline (reference sequence). These data are taken from a study of blood T cell repertoires in COVID-19. The chain couples TRBV7-7 to TRBJ2-1; tentative D call: TRBD1 (7 bases). The sequence was collected from a man aged 65 to 85 with active COVID-19. Sequencing used peripheral blood. CDR3 nucleotide sequence: TGTGCCAGCAGCTTACAGGGGGGCTCCTACAATGAGCAGTTCTTC. Its protein is CASSLQGGSYNEQFF.